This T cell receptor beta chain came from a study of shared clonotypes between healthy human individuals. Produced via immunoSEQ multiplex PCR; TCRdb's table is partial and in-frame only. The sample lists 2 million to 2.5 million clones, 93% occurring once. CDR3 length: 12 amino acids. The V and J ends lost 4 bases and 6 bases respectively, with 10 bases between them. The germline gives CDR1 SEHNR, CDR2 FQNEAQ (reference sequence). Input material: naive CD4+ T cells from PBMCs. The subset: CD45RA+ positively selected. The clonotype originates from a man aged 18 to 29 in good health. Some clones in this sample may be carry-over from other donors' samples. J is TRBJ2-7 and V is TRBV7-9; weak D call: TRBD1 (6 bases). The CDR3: CASSSTGSEQYF. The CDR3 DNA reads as TGTGCCAGCAGCTCCACAGGGAGCGAGCAGTACTTC.